Following are 29 T cell receptor beta chains from one sample sequenced in a study of blood T cell repertoires in COVID-19. The assay was immunoSEQ multiplex PCR, and TCRdb's table has in-frame clones only and misses some. The sample has about 200,000 clones, about 87% seen once. The sample comprised peripheral blood. The receptors were sampled from a man aged 55 to 69 with acute or convalescent COVID-19.

V gene TRBV9 combines with J gene TRBJ1-3; TRBD1 matches at 9 bases. Germline V lookup: CDR1 SGDLS, CDR2 YYNGEE. Trimming took 4 bases from V and 2 from J; bases not matched to a gene: 7. This CDR3 has 16 residues. CDR3 DNA sequence: TGTGCCAGCAGCACAACACAGGGGGCGGCTGGAAACACCATATATTTT. This encodes CASSTTQGAAGNTIYF.

The chain carries TRBV7-2 and TRBJ1-5; D might be TRBD1 (5 bases). This CDR3 has 15 residues. Trimming took off 1 base at V and 7 bases at J, with 14 bases between the two ends. CDR1 and CDR2 (germline): SGHTA, FQGNSA. The CDR3 DNA sequence: TGTGCCAGCAGCTTAGGGGGGAGGGGTTTACAGCCCCAGCATTTT. It translates to CASSLGGRGLQPQHF.

This clone was picked up a small number of times. The chain joins TRBV10-1 to TRBJ1-4; D is unresolved. V was trimmed by 7 bases and J by 7 bases, leaving 4 bases between them. The V gene's germline CDR1 is WNHNN and CDR2 SYGVQD (reference sequence). The CDR3 has 10 residues. The CDR3, as DNA: TGCGCCAGCATCGGTGAAAAACTGTTTTTT. This sequence encodes CASIGEKLFF.

This clone was detected a few times. The rearrangement uses TRBV27 and TRBJ2-7; 8 nucleotides match TRBD1. Trimming at V came to 5 bases and at J to 3 bases, leaving 15 bases not matched to a gene. The germline V gene has CDR1 MNHEY and CDR2 SMNVEV (reference sequence). This CDR3 is 17 amino acids long. CDR3 protein: CASSPFFGQGQGYEQYF. CDR3 DNA sequence: TGTGCCAGCAGTCCTTTTTTCGGACAGGGTCAGGGCTACGAGCAGTACTTC.

The chain couples TRBV11-2 to TRBJ2-1; 7 bases align to TRBD2. CDR3 length equals 17 residues. V lost 1 base and J lost 6; bases outside the gene matches: 12. Per the germline V gene, CDR1 is SGHAT and CDR2 is FQNNGV. In DNA form, the CDR3 reads TGTGCCAGCAGCTTAGTTGGGGGGGGAAGCCTATCCAATGAGCAGTTCTTC. It is translated as CASSLVGGGSLSNEQFF.

The V gene is TRBV5-1, the J gene TRBJ2-3, with 12 bases identical to TRBD2. From germline, CDR1 is SGHRS and CDR2 YFSETQ. The junction had 9 bases not matched to a gene; V was cut back by 4 bases and J by 9 bases. CDR3 length: 15 residues. The CDR3 DNA sequence: TGCGCCAGCAGCCCGACTAGCGGGGGTCAGAAGACGCAGTATTTT. It specifies CASSPTSGGQKTQYF.

The chain couples TRBV3-1 (or the pseudogene TRBV3-2) to TRBJ1-5; TRBD1 agrees at 7 bases. Germline CDR1 is LGHDT and CDR2 is YNNKEL (reference sequence). The CDR3 is 15 residues long. Trimming cost V 4 bases and J 1 base; bases outside gene matches: 4. CDR3 sequence: CASSRAGQSNQPQHF. Written as DNA, the CDR3 is TGTGCCAGCAGCCGGGCGGGACAGAGCAATCAGCCCCAGCATTTT.

This clone was seen a handful of times. This chain joins TRBV4-1 and TRBJ1-1, with 9 bases that match TRBD1. Trimming cost V 2 bases and J 8 bases; bases outside gene matches: 6. Germline assignment: CDR1 MGHRA and CDR2 YSYEKL. The CDR3 runs to 14 residues. CDR3 protein: CASSQPGQGREAFF. CDR3 in DNA: TGCGCCAGCAGCCAACCCGGACAGGGGAGGGAAGCTTTCTTT.

The rearrangement uses TRBV9 and TRBJ2-7; 9 bases align to TRBD2. This CDR3 region has 15 residues. The V segment lost 3 bases and the J segment 0 bases; nucleotides outside the gene matches: 4. Germline CDR1 is SGDLS and CDR2 is YYNGEE. CDR3 DNA: TGTGCCAGCAGCGCGGGTAGCGGGGGCTCCTACGAGCAGTACTTC. The encoded protein is CASSAGSGGSYEQYF.

The chain has TRBV9 and TRBJ2-5, with 8 nucleotides matching TRBD2. The CDR3 consists of 18 residues. The V and J ends lost 0 bases and 2 bases, in that order; junction bases with no gene match: 12. Germline V gene data show CDR1 as SGDLS and CDR2 as YYNGEE. For the CDR3, the DNA is TGTGCCAGCAGCGTAGCCCCCATGGCGGGGGGCCCACAAGAGACCCAGTACTTC. This gives the protein CASSVAPMAGGPQETQYF.

This clone was seen many times. The genes are TRBV29-1 and TRBJ2-7; 8 positions match TRBD2. Trimming cost V 7 bases and J 3 bases; bases outside gene matches: 5. CDR1 is SQVTM and CDR2 is ANQGSEA in the germline V gene. The CDR3 is 12 residues long. The CDR3 nucleotides are TGCAGCGCCCGGGAGGGAGGCTACGAGCAGTACTTC. It translates to CSAREGGYEQYF.

V is TRBV7-6 and J is TRBJ2-3; TRBD1 matches at 8 bases. Germline CDR1 SGHVS, CDR2 FNYEAQ. The junction had 11 bases not matched to a gene; V was cut back by 3 bases and J by 6 bases. The CDR3 sequence is 16 residues long. The CDR3: CASSFEGRGRWDTQYF. CDR3 nucleotides: TGTGCCAGCAGCTTTGAGGGCAGGGGGCGGTGGGATACGCAGTATTTT.

This clone appeared a few times. The V gene is TRBV2, the J gene TRBJ1-6, with 7 bases lining up with TRBD1. After removal of 7 bases from V and 6 bases from J, the junction contained 9 bases not matched to a gene. CDR1 is SNHLY, CDR2 FYNNEI, per germline. The CDR3 spans 15 residues. CDR3 nucleotide sequence: TGTGCCAGCAAGGAGAGGGGGCAGAGTAATTCACCCCTCCACTTT. Protein product: CASKERGQSNSPLHF.

This clone occurred a few times. The chain has TRBV12-2 and TRBJ1-5; the table calls TRBD1, which could not be checked here. TRBV12-2 is classified as a pseudogene. The CDR3 covers 17 residues. The CDR3 loop is CASRLGRDRVVDQPQHF. Written as DNA, the CDR3 is TGTGCAAGTCGCTTAGGGCGGGACAGGGTAGTGGATCAGCCCCAGCATTTT.

CDR3 protein: CSVEAVAGGRETQYF. CDR3 bases: TGCAGCGTTGAAGCCGTAGCGGGGGGTAGGGAGACCCAGTACTTC. This chain uses TRBV29-1 with TRBJ2-5; 10 bases are shared with TRBD2. In germline, CDR1 is SQVTM, CDR2 ANQGSEA. The V gene end was trimmed by 1 base and the J gene end by 5 bases; junction bases not matched to a gene: 7. The CDR3 is 15 residues long.

V usage is TRBV28 and J usage is TRBJ1-2; TRBD1 matches at 9 bases. Germline CDR1 reads MDHEN; CDR2 reads SYDVKM. This CDR3 region has 14 residues. V shed 6 bases, J shed 8 bases, and the junction held 10 bases outside the gene matches. CDR3 nucleotides: TGTGCCAGCAGGGGCCAGGGACAGGGCGGCGGCTACACCTTC. It encodes CASRGQGQGGGYTF.

This rearrangement joins TRBV2 to TRBJ2-3; the D gene is possibly TRBD2 (7 bases). This CDR3 has 15 amino acids. CDR1 is SNHLY and CDR2 is FYNNEI in the germline V gene. The ends were cut back, 4 bases at V and 2 bases at J, with 13 bases in the middle. CDR3 DNA: TGTGCCAGCAGTGTACGGGGGGCTATCACAGATACGCAGTATTTT. This codes for CASSVRGAITDTQYF.

The J gene is TRBJ1-3, the V gene TRBV4-2; TRBD1 agrees at 9 bases. The CDR3 runs 17 residues. Germline V gene data show CDR1 as LGHNA and CDR2 as YNFKEQ. J lost 0 bases, V lost 1 base, and 4 bases had no gene match. CDR3: CASSQGQGDPSGNTIYF. The CDR3 nucleotides read TGTGCCAGCAGCCAAGGACAGGGGGACCCCTCTGGAAACACCATATATTTT.

The chain couples TRBV19 to TRBJ1-4; D might be TRBD1 (5 bases). V lost 7 bases and J lost 7, with 16 bases in between. Germline-derived CDR1 and CDR2 are LNHDA and SQIVND (reference sequence). The CDR3 length is 14 residues. CDR3 residues: CASKGVGLFEKLFF. The CDR3 DNA sequence: TGTGCCAGTAAAGGGGTAGGGCTTTTTGAAAAACTGTTTTTT.

This chain uses TRBV6-2 or TRBV6-3 with TRBJ2-3, with a tentative D call TRBD2 (7 bases). The germline V and J ends were trimmed by 4 bases and 2 bases, with 13 bases remaining between them. The CDR3 length is 15 residues. Germline V lookup: CDR1 MNHEY, CDR2 SVGEGT. In DNA, the CDR3 is TGTGCCAGCAGTTTAGGGGGGGCGAACACAGATACGCAGTATTTT. Amino acids: CASSLGGANTDTQYF.

This clone was seen only a few times. This rearrangement joins TRBV15 to TRBJ1-6, with D unresolved. The CDR3 extends over 17 amino acids. Germline assignment: CDR1 LNHNV and CDR2 YYDKDF (reference sequence). V was pared by 0 bases and J by 7 bases, with 16 bases between. DNA of the CDR3: TGTGCCACCAGCAGAGATCATACTAGGACCAGAAATTCACCCCTCCACTTT. Translating gives CATSRDHTRTRNSPLHF. Variable domain in full (rest from reference TRBV15 and TRBJ1-6): DAMVIQNPRYQVTQFGKPVTLSCSQTLNHNVMYWYQQKSSQAPKLLFHYYDKDFNNEADTPDNFQSRRPNTSFCFLDIRSPGLGDTAMYLCATSRDHTRTRNSPLHFGNGTRLTVT.

The V call is TRBV5-1, the J call TRBJ1-1; D unresolved. Trimming cost V 0 bases and J 0 bases, with 12 bases left between them. This CDR3 has 16 residues. The germline CDR1 and CDR2 sequences are SGHRS and YFSETQ. In nucleotides, the CDR3 is TGCGCCAGCAGCTTGGCCGCAGGCTCGATGAACACTGAAGCTTTCTTT. This encodes CASSLAAGSMNTEAFF.

V and J are TRBV4-1 and TRBJ1-6; D ambiguous. Germline values: CDR1 MGHRA, CDR2 YSYEKL. CDR3 size: 14 residues. Between the trimmed V and J ends, which lost 1 base and 13 bases, there was a span of 14 bases. CDR3 in amino acids: CASSQALISWPLHF. The CDR3 region has the DNA TGCGCCAGCAGCCAAGCCCTAATATCCTGGCCCCTCCACTTT.

The chain is built from TRBV15 and TRBJ2-7, with 9 bases that match TRBD1. Germline V lookup: CDR1 LNHNV, CDR2 YYDKDF (reference sequence). Trimming took 3 bases from V and 0 from J; bases not matched to a gene: 3. The CDR3 covers 15 residues. DNA of the CDR3: TGTGCCACCAGCAGTACGACAGGGGGCTCCTACGAGCAGTACTTC. Translated, it gives CATSSTTGGSYEQYF.

The chain joins TRBV20-1 to TRBJ2-7, with 8 bases fitting TRBD1. Germline CDR1 DFQATT, CDR2 SNEGSKA (reference sequence). The CDR3 is 15 residues long. V lost 3 bases to trimming and J lost 2 bases; unmatched junction nucleotides: 9. The CDR3 region is CSASFPAGGTYEQYF. In DNA, the CDR3 is TGCAGTGCTAGTTTTCCGGCAGGGGGCACCTACGAGCAGTACTTC.

This chain uses TRBV10-1 with TRBJ2-1; TRBD2 agrees at 8 bases. The CDR3 sequence is 16 residues long. Trimming took 0 bases from V and 5 from J; bases not matched to a gene: 6. Germline CDR1 WNHNN, CDR2 SYGVQD (reference sequence). The CDR3 loop is CASSESSLAVDNEQFF. Here the CDR3 DNA reads TGCGCCAGCAGTGAGTCGTCACTAGCGGTCGACAATGAGCAGTTCTTC.

The V call is TRBV27, the J call TRBJ1-5; D is unclear. CDR1 is MNHEY, CDR2 SMNVEV, per germline (reference sequence). This CDR3 region has 15 residues. Deletions cut 2 bases from V and 1 base from J, with 9 bases between. Written as DNA, the CDR3 is TGTGCCAGCAGTTTACATCCTATAAGCAATCAGCCCCAGCATTTT. This translates into CASSLHPISNQPQHF.

The J gene is TRBJ1-6, the V gene TRBV9; D possibly corresponds to TRBD1 (6 bases). The V gene lost 7 bases and the J gene lost 7 bases, with 15 bases spanning the gap. Per germline, CDR1 SGDLS and CDR2 YYNGEE. This CDR3 region has 14 residues. This chain's CDR3 is CASAGAGKNSPLHF. CDR3 coding DNA: TGTGCCAGCGCGGGGGCAGGGAAAAATTCACCCCTCCACTTT.

In DNA form, the CDR3 reads TGCGCCAGCAGCCACCTACCCCCCGGACATGACACAGATACGCAGTATTTT. Protein product: CASSHLPPGHDTDTQYF. The rearrangement joins TRBV4-1 to TRBJ2-3; weak D call: TRBD1 (5 bases). The CDR3 runs 17 residues. Trimming removed 3 bases from V and 2 bases from J, with 18 bases in between. CDR1 and CDR2 from the germline V gene are MGHRA and YSYEKL.